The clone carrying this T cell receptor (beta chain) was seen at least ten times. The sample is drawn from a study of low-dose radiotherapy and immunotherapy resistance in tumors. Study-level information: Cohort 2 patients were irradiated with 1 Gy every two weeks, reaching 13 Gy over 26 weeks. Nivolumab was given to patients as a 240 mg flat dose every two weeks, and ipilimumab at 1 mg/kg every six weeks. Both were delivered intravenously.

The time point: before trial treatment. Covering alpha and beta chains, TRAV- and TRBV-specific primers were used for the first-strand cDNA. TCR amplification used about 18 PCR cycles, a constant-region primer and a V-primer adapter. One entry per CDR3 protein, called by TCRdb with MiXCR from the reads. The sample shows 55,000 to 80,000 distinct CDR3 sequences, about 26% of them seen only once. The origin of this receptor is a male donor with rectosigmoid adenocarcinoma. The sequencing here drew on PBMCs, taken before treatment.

The CDR3 is CASSPERVGYEQYF. CDR3 DNA sequence: TGTGCCAGCAGCCCAGAGAGAGTGGGCTACGAGCAGTACTTC. V usage is TRBV4-2 and J usage is TRBJ2-7; D is ambiguous. Germline CDR1 is LGHNA and CDR2 is YNFKEQ. This CDR3 contains 14 residues. The V gene lost 4 bases and the J gene lost 3 bases, with 13 bases spanning the gap.